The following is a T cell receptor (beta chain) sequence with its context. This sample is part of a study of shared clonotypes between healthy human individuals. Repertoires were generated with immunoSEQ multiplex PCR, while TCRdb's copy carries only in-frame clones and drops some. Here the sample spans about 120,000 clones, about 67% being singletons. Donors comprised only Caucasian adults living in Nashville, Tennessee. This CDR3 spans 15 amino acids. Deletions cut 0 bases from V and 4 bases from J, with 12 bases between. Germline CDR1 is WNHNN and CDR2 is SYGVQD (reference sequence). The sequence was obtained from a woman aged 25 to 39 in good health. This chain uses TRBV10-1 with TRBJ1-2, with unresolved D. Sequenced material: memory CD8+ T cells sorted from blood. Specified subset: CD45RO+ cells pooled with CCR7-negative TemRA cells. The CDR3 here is CASSESKQTVYGYTF. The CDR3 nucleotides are TGCGCCAGCAGTGAGTCGAAACAGACGGTCTATGGCTACACCTTC.